Below, 25 T cell receptor beta chains from the same sample are listed, as sequenced in a study of T-cell memory formation after mild COVID-19. In TCRdb, the 5' RACE reads were re-called with MiXCR into one record per CDR3 protein. Of around 340,000 distinct CDR3 sequences in the sample, around 15% were seen once. Sequencing input: PBMCs or a T cell subset sorted from them (not recorded which). The source is a man aged 18 to 29 who had mild COVID-19 (a few samples of this study predate the infection). Cell type and time point are not known.

This clonotype was counted between two and nine times. This sequence joins TRBV6-5 and TRBJ1-6; weak D call: TRBD1 (6 bases). The germline V and J ends were trimmed by 5 bases and 6 bases, with 14 bases remaining between them. The germline V gene has CDR1 MNHEY and CDR2 SVGAGI. This CDR3 has 15 amino acids. CDR3 in DNA: TGTGCCAGCAGTCCCCCACAGGGCGGTAATTCACCCCTCCACTTT. Residues: CASSPPQGGNSPLHF.

The chain has TRBV20-1 and TRBJ2-2; possibly TRBD1 for D (6 bases). Trimming stripped 6 bases from V and 0 bases from J, with 11 bases between. Germline V gene data show CDR1 as DFQATT and CDR2 as SNEGSKA (reference sequence). This CDR3 comprises 14 residues. CDR3 DNA sequence: TGCAGTGCCCCGGGACACTCGAACACCGGGGAGCTGTTTTTT. This codes for CSAPGHSNTGELFF.

This chain uses TRBV12-3 or TRBV12-4 with TRBJ2-3; 15 positions match TRBD2. The V gene end was trimmed by 4 bases and the J gene end by 6 bases; junction bases not matched to a gene: 5. The CDR3 consists of 16 residues. CDR3 region: CASSSGTSGGWDTQYF. In DNA form, the CDR3 reads TGTGCCAGCAGTTCTGGGACTAGCGGGGGGTGGGATACGCAGTATTTT.

V and J are TRBV6-6 and TRBJ1-2; TRBD1 aligns across 12 bases. The ends lost 5 bases at V and 4 bases at J; junction bases unmatched: 8. The CDR3 sequence is 16 residues long. Germline CDR1 is MNHNY and CDR2 is SVGAGI (reference sequence). CDR3 protein: CASSKPGQGAGYGYTF. CDR3 DNA sequence: TGTGCCAGCAGTAAACCGGGACAGGGGGCCGGCTATGGCTACACCTTC.

On this clonotype itself: At one of its ends the junction is not consistent with the germline gene, which may arise from a read error. The CDR3, as DNA: TGCGCCAGCAGCCAAGATGTATTAGGACATACTCAGTATTTT. It yields the protein CASSQDVLGHTQYF. The rearrangement links TRBV4-3 to TRBJ2-3; D is perhaps TRBD1 (5 bases). This CDR3 region has 14 residues. Germline CDR1 LGHNA, CDR2 YSLEER.

The sample holds a few counts of this clonotype. The J gene is TRBJ1-2, the V gene TRBV4-3, with D unresolved. Deletions cut 4 bases from V and 10 bases from J, with 19 bases between. The CDR3 has 14 amino acids. Germline assignment: CDR1 LGHNA and CDR2 YSLEER. The CDR3 sequence: CASSPATVGFDYTF. In DNA, the CDR3 is TGCGCCAGCAGCCCCGCTACAGTCGGGTTCGACTACACCTTC.

A few counts support this clonotype. The rearrangement uses TRBV9 and TRBJ2-7; no definite D call. CDR3 length: 14 amino acids. Between the trimmed V and J ends, which lost 0 bases and 5 bases, there was a span of 12 bases. CDR1 SGDLS and CDR2 YYNGEE come from the germline V gene. The CDR3 protein is CASSVVTPTDEQYV. The CDR3 DNA is TGTGCCAGCAGCGTAGTTACCCCTACCGACGAGCAGTACGTC.

This clonotype showed up many times. The genes are TRBV5-1 and TRBJ2-7; no definite D call. This CDR3 has 13 residues. CDR1 is SGHRS, CDR2 YFSETQ, per germline. V lost 10 bases, J lost 4 bases, and 18 bases lay in between. The DNA for the CDR3 is TGCGCCTCCACCGCCGTGCCCAATTACGAGCAGTACTTC. Translation gives CASTAVPNYEQYF.

The V and J genes are TRBV9 and TRBJ1-1; TRBD1 aligns across 11 bases. The CDR3 is 16 residues long. V shed 3 bases and J 4 bases; nucleotides not matched to a gene: 8. Germline V gene sequence: CDR1 SGDLS, CDR2 YYNGEE. The CDR3 region is CASSELGQGAGTEAFF. The CDR3 DNA reads as TGTGCCAGCAGCGAACTCGGACAGGGGGCAGGCACTGAAGCTTTCTTT. Based on the CDR3 plus reference TRBV9 and TRBJ1-1, the full variable domain is DSGVTQTPKHLITATGQRVTLRCSPRSGDLSVYWYQQSLDQGLQFLIQYYNGEERAKGNILERFSAQQFPDLHSELNLSSLELGDSALYFCASSELGQGAGTEAFFGQGTRLTVV.

The chain recombines TRBV2 with TRBJ1-6; TRBD1 might be the D (5 bases). There are 15 residues in the CDR3. V shed 0 bases and J shed 14 bases, with 17 bases lying between them. Germline V gene lookup returns CDR1 SNHLY and CDR2 FYNNEI. In DNA, the CDR3 is TGTGCCAGCAGTGAAGCGCGTGGAGGGGAGGGGTCCCTCCACTTT. Translating it yields CASSEARGGEGSLHF.

Comment on this clonotype: A junction end diverges from the germline sequence, so it may reflect a read error. The chain joins TRBV7-3 to TRBJ2-5, with D unclear. The CDR3 runs to 13 residues. CDR1 and CDR2 from the germline V gene are SGHTA and FQGTGA. DNA of the CDR3: TGTGTCAGCAGCTTTGGGTCAGGAGAGACCCAGTACTTC. Translation: CVSSFGSGETQYF.

This clonotype was seen a handful of times. The V call is TRBV7-2, the J call TRBJ2-5; 8 bases match TRBD1. The CDR3 has 17 residues. With V trimmed by 0 bases and J by 7 bases, 13 bases remained unmatched. Germline loops: CDR1 SGHTA, CDR2 FQGNSA. CDR3 loop: CASSLAWTGPRSATQYF. The DNA for the CDR3 is TGTGCCAGCAGCTTAGCTTGGACAGGGCCTCGGTCGGCGACCCAGTACTTC. Drawing the rest from reference TRBV7-2 and TRBJ2-5, the complete variable domain is GAGVSQSPSNKVTEKGKDVELRCDPISGHTALYWYRQSLGQGLEFLIYFQGNSAPDKSGLPSDRFSAERTGGSVSTLTIQRTQQEDSAVYLCASSLAWTGPRSATQYFGPGTRLLVL.

This clonotype was seen a handful of times. The chain is built from TRBV7-8 and TRBJ1-2; D is perhaps TRBD1 (6 bases). Germline V gives CDR1 SGHVS, CDR2 FQNEAQ. The V and J ends lost 1 base and 6 bases respectively, with 9 bases between them. This CDR3 is built from 13 residues. The CDR3 coding sequence is TGTGCCAGCAGCTTAGGGGGGGCTAATGGCTACACCTTC. Protein product: CASSLGGANGYTF.

This clonotype was counted only a few times. The V gene is TRBV2, the J gene TRBJ2-1, with 11 positions matching TRBD1. Germline V lookup: CDR1 SNHLY, CDR2 FYNNEI. This CDR3 region has 16 residues. Germline trimming cut 6 bases from V and 7 bases from J; bases unmatched to any gene: 11. For the CDR3, the DNA is TGTGCCAGCAGCGCCGCGGGGGACAGGGGGATGAATGAGCAGTTCTTC. This translates into CASSAAGDRGMNEQFF.

On this clonotype itself: The junction departs from germline at one end; a sequencing error may be responsible. The CDR3 protein is CASSPSKGGFTF. The DNA of the CDR3 is TGTGCCAGCAGCCCCAGTAAGGGGGGCTTCACCTTC. The gene calls are TRBV9 and TRBJ1-2; a weak D match, TRBD1 (6 bases). Germline-derived CDR1 and CDR2 are SGDLS and YYNGEE. This CDR3 contains 12 residues.

This chain joins TRBV7-2 and TRBJ1-1; D is possibly TRBD1 (5 bases). The CDR3 sequence is 12 residues long. Germline-derived CDR1 and CDR2 are SGHTA and FQGNSA. With 8 bases removed from V and 5 bases from J, the gap between germline ends came to 12 bases. The CDR3 protein is CASGAARTEAFF. As DNA, the CDR3 is TGTGCCAGCGGGGCGGCCAGAACTGAAGCTTTCTTT.

This clonotype was recorded a few times. The chain employs TRBV5-1 and TRBJ2-3; no clear D. Germline CDR1 is SGHRS and CDR2 is YFSETQ. V lost 4 bases to trimming and J lost 2 bases, with 8 bases between them. The CDR3 sequence is 13 residues long. CDR3 nucleotide sequence: TGCGCCAGCAGCCCAGGATACACAGATACGCAGTATTTT. Translation: CASSPGYTDTQYF.

The chain links TRBV20-1 to TRBJ2-1; weak D call: TRBD1 (6 bases). Trimming shortened V by 2 bases and J by 0 bases, and 14 bases separated the two germline ends. The V gene's germline CDR1 is DFQATT and CDR2 SNEGSKA (reference sequence). This CDR3 contains 16 residues. The CDR3 DNA reads as TGCAGTGCTAGAACCCCCCAGGGGAGCTCCTACAATGAGCAGTTCTTC. Its protein product is CSARTPQGSSYNEQFF.

A few counts support this clonotype. The chain employs TRBV18 and TRBJ1-2, with D perhaps matching TRBD1 (6 bases). The V and J ends lost 4 bases and 4 bases respectively, with 13 bases between them. The CDR3 is 14 residues long. Germline CDR1 and CDR2: KGHSH and LQKENI. The CDR3 DNA follows: TGTGCCAGCTCACTGCCGGACAGCTTCTATGGCTACACCTTC. Translated: CASSLPDSFYGYTF. The full variable domain, completed using reference TRBV18 and TRBJ1-2, is NAGVMQNPRHLVRRRGQEARLRCSPMKGHSHVYWYRQLPEEGLKFMVYLQKENIIDESGMPKERFSAEFPKEGPSILRIQQVVRGDSAAYFCASSLPDSFYGYTFGSGTRLTVV.

This clonotype was seen only a few times. The gene calls are TRBV7-9 and TRBJ2-1; 8 bases map to TRBD2. Germline V gene lookup returns CDR1 SEHNR and CDR2 FQNEAQ (reference sequence). V lost 5 bases to trimming and J lost 7 bases; unmatched junction nucleotides: 10. This CDR3 is built from 15 residues. The CDR3 loop reads CASSRGRLVVNEQFF. The CDR3 DNA reads TGTGCCAGCAGCCGCGGGAGGCTAGTCGTGAATGAGCAGTTCTTC.

The V call is TRBV27, the J call TRBJ2-2; TRBD1 matches 8 bases. After removal of 6 bases from V and 6 bases from J, the junction contained 9 bases not matched to a gene. The CDR3 sequence is 15 residues long. Germline lookup yields CDR1 MNHEY and CDR2 SMNVEV (reference sequence). CDR3 bases: TGTGCCAGCAGACCAGGGGGCGCGCGGTCCGGGGAGCTGTTTTTT. It yields the protein CASRPGGARSGELFF.

This clonotype was detected only a few times. The chain uses TRBV7-9 and TRBJ2-3; TRBD2 might be the D (6 bases). The germline V gene encodes CDR1 SEHNR and CDR2 FQNEAQ (reference sequence). The CDR3 has 17 residues. V was cut by 3 bases and J by 2 bases, with 18 bases left in between. As DNA, the CDR3 is TGTGCCAGCAGCTTTGACCTCCGGCGGGGAGTCACAGATACGCAGTATTTT. This codes for CASSFDLRRGVTDTQYF.

The V and J genes are TRBV6-5 and TRBJ2-2; 8 bases align to TRBD2. Trimming cost V 0 bases and J 7 bases; bases outside gene matches: 4. The CDR3 runs 15 residues. Germline V gives CDR1 MNHEY, CDR2 SVGAGI. The CDR3 nucleotides are TGTGCCAGCAGTTACTCGGGACTAGGAATCGGGGAGCTGTTTTTT. Translating gives CASSYSGLGIGELFF.

This clonotype appeared a few times. This rearrangement joins TRBV19 to TRBJ2-7; D is possibly TRBD1 (6 bases). The CDR3 spans 13 residues. V was shortened by 10 bases and J by 2 bases, with 15 bases between the two germline ends. Germline values: CDR1 LNHDA, CDR2 SQIVND (reference sequence). Here the CDR3 reads CATPARGPYEQYV. DNA for the CDR3: TGTGCCACGCCAGCCAGGGGACCCTACGAGCAGTACGTC.

In this sample, this clonotype turned up many times. CDR3 protein: CAIRGKADTQYF. The CDR3 region has the DNA TGTGCCATCAGGGGGAAGGCAGATACGCAGTATTTT. The chain combines TRBV10-3 with TRBJ2-3; no firm D call. V dropped 6 bases and J dropped 4 bases, with 8 bases sitting between them. The CDR3 runs 12 residues. CDR1 is ENHRY and CDR2 is SYGVKD in the germline V gene.